These 26 T cell receptor beta chains share one sample of origin, sequenced in a study of read filtering for tumor transcriptome and immune sequencing. This library used around 0.4 ug RNA and molecular barcoded adaptors spanning alpha/delta and beta/gamma chains. TCRdb itself ran the reads through MiXCR, one entry per CDR3 protein. The table has tens of thousands of distinct CDR3 sequences, over 9.5% seen once. Sequenced input: a population of CD138-negative cells sorted from bone marrow. The origin of the receptors is a donor aged 40 or older with multiple myeloma.

This clonotype was detected ten times or more. The chain employs TRBV29-1 and TRBJ2-5; 10 bases line up with TRBD2. The CDR3 consists of 14 residues. Germline-derived CDR1 and CDR2 are SQVTM and ANQGSEA. The junction had 7 bases not matched to a gene; V was cut back by 4 bases and J by 5 bases. CDR3 sequence reads: CSVVRLAGGETQYF. The CDR3 DNA is TGCAGCGTTGTTAGATTAGCGGGGGGCGAGACCCAGTACTTC. Complete variable domain (other parts from reference TRBV29-1 and TRBJ2-5): SAVISQKPSRDICQRGTSLTIQCQVDSQVTMMFWYRQQPGQSLTLIATANQGSEATYESGFVIDKFPISRPNLTFSTLTVSNMSPEDSSIYLCSVVRLAGGETQYFGPGTRLLVL.

Of note for this clonotype: This may arise from a read error, as a much more abundant clone is one base away. The V and J genes are TRBV19 and TRBJ1-6; D not resolved. The CDR3 extends over 13 amino acids. Germline V gene data show CDR1 as LNHDA and CDR2 as SQIVND (reference sequence). The chain's CDR3 is CSSSMGTNSPLHF. In DNA form, the CDR3 reads TGTTCCAGTAGTATGGGCACGAATTCACCCCTCCACTTT.

This clonotype was seen at least ten times. The chain joins TRBV10-2 to TRBJ2-7; D not certain. Germline CDR1 WSHSY, CDR2 SAAADI. The CDR3 has 13 residues. V lost 8 bases and J 3 bases, leaving 14 bases between the germline ends. CDR3 loop: CASLNPNSYEQYF. The CDR3 nucleotides read TGCGCCAGCCTTAATCCGAATAGCTACGAGCAGTACTTC.

This clonotype was seen repeatedly, ten times or more. This chain joins TRBV6-6 and TRBJ1-5; TRBD1 matches at 8 bases. CDR1 is MNHNY and CDR2 is SVGAGI in the germline V gene (reference sequence). V dropped 4 bases and J dropped 4; count of bases not matched to a gene: 3. The CDR3 has 14 amino acids. The DNA for the CDR3 is TGTGCCAGCAGTTCTGGACAGGGAAATCAGCCCCAGCATTTT. Translation gives CASSSGQGNQPQHF.

This clonotype was counted many times. A much larger clonotype is one base distant, so this may be a read error. The V gene is TRBV28, the J gene TRBJ1-1, with D possibly TRBD1 on 5 matching bases. The CDR3 length is 14 residues. Looked up from germline, CDR1 is MDHEN and CDR2 is SYDVKM. The V end was cut by 5 bases, the J end by 6 bases, with 16 bases between. DNA for the CDR3: TGTGCCAGCAGTACCCGGCGCAGGGAGGCTGAAGCTTTCTTT. It codes for CASSTRRREAEAFF.

This clonotype was observed at least ten times. The rearrangement joins TRBV13 to TRBJ2-1, with D uncertain. Deletions cut 3 bases from V and 6 bases from J, with 3 bases between. CDR3 length: 11 residues. Per germline, CDR1 PRHDT and CDR2 FYEKMQ (reference sequence). The CDR3 sequence: CASSFANEQFF. The CDR3 DNA sequence: TGTGCCAGCAGCTTCGCCAATGAGCAGTTCTTC.

This clonotype has ten or more counts. This chain links TRBV10-3 with TRBJ2-5, with TRBD1 matching 9 bases. The germline V gene has CDR1 ENHRY and CDR2 SYGVKD. The CDR3 loop spans 15 amino acids. V dropped 5 bases and J dropped 4; count of bases not matched to a gene: 8. The CDR3 sequence is CAISPGTGMTETQYF. CDR3 in DNA: TGTGCCATCAGTCCCGGGACAGGGATGACAGAGACCCAGTACTTC.

This clonotype was seen many times. The genes are TRBV12-3 or TRBV12-4 and TRBJ2-3; D gene unclear. CDR3 length: 13 residues. V gave up 3 bases and J gave up 4 bases, with 8 bases separating them. CDR3 bases: TGTGCCAGCAGTTTGACCCCCGCAGATACGCAGTATTTT. This gives the protein CASSLTPADTQYF.

By its share, this clonotype is medium-sized (0.01 to 0.1%). This chain links TRBV19 with TRBJ2-1, with D possibly being TRBD1 or TRBD2 (6 bases each). V lost 6 bases, J lost 0 bases, and 18 bases lay in between. This CDR3 comprises 17 residues. Germline CDR1 reads LNHDA; CDR2 reads SQIVND (reference sequence). DNA of the CDR3: TGTGCCAGTAGCATTATCCCGGGGGCGAGCTCCTACAATGAGCAGTTCTTC. This translates into CASSIIPGASSYNEQFF.

Concerning this clonotype itself: A read error may be the cause here, since a much bigger clone is one base away. CDR3 region: CASRAGVSKELFF. The CDR3 region has the DNA TGCGCCAGTCGAGCGGGGGTTTCCAAGGAGCTGTTTTTT. This sequence joins TRBV5-1 and TRBJ2-2; 8 nucleotides match TRBD2. Germline trimming cut 8 bases from V and 10 bases from J; bases unmatched to any gene: 10. Germline loops: CDR1 SGHRS, CDR2 YFSETQ. This CDR3 contains 13 residues. The entire variable domain, with the rest obtained from reference TRBV5-1 and TRBJ2-2, is as follows: KAGVTQTPRYLIKTRGQQVTLSCSPISGHRSVSWYQQTPGQGLQFLFEYFSETQRNKGNFPGRFSGRQFSNSRSEMNVSTLELGDSALYLCASRAGVSKELFFGEGSRLTVL.

In this sample, this clonotype turned up many times. The V and J genes are TRBV11-2 and TRBJ2-3, with TRBD2 matching 12 bases. CDR3 size: 16 residues. Germline V CDR1 and CDR2: SGHAT, FQNNGV. V was clipped by 5 bases and J by 1 base; unmatched bases: 4. The CDR3 sequence: CASSGRLAGGTDTQYF. CDR3 coding DNA: TGTGCCAGCAGCGGTCGACTAGCGGGGGGCACAGATACGCAGTATTTT.

This clonotype was recorded at least ten times. The CDR3 reads CASRDSQETQYF. The DNA of the CDR3 is TGTGCCAGCAGAGACAGCCAAGAGACCCAGTACTTC. The gene calls are TRBV12-3 or TRBV12-4 and TRBJ2-5; a possible D gene is TRBD1 (5 bases). The CDR3 length is 12 residues. V lost 6 bases to trimming and J lost 1 base, with 6 bases between them.

This clonotype was recorded many times. The rearrangement links TRBV12-3 or TRBV12-4 to TRBJ2-3; D remains ambiguous. V was cut by 6 bases and J by 5 bases, with 12 bases left in between. The length of the CDR3 is 13 residues. The CDR3 spells CASRSQMIDTQYF. The DNA for the CDR3 is TGTGCCAGCAGATCACAAATGATAGATACGCAGTATTTT.

This clonotype was counted ten times or more. The rearrangement uses TRBV13 and TRBJ2-1; D remains ambiguous. CDR3 length: 13 residues. The ends were cut back, 3 bases at V and 10 bases at J, with 13 bases in the middle. Germline V gene sequence: CDR1 PRHDT, CDR2 FYEKMQ (reference sequence). The CDR3 loop is CASSFTPGFEQFF. CDR3 DNA: TGTGCCAGCAGCTTCACCCCAGGTTTCGAGCAGTTCTTC.

This clonotype was picked up many times. This chain joins TRBV18 and TRBJ2-7, with a weak D call TRBD1 (7 bases). Trimming pared 2 bases from V and 6 bases from J, leaving 11 bases between. The CDR3 consists of 13 residues. Germline V lookup: CDR1 KGHSH, CDR2 LQKENI. The CDR3 sequence is CASSPAGGPEQYF. Here the CDR3 DNA reads TGTGCCAGCTCACCAGCAGGGGGGCCCGAGCAGTACTTC.

This clonotype came up a few times. The V call is TRBV29-1, the J call TRBJ1-3, with D hard to call. CDR3 length equals 11 residues. The germline gives CDR1 SQVTM, CDR2 ANQGSEA. Trimming cost V 2 bases and J 5 bases, with 4 bases left between them. The chain's CDR3 is CSVEFRNTIYF. CDR3 coding DNA: TGCAGCGTTGAATTTAGAAACACCATATATTTT.

V is TRBV7-2 and J is TRBJ2-2; 10 positions agree with TRBD2. Per the germline V gene, CDR1 is SGHTA and CDR2 is FQGNSA. This CDR3 has 16 residues. J gave up 7 bases and V 2 bases, and 7 bases lay outside the gene matches. The CDR3: CASSLRLAGAGGELFF. CDR3 DNA: TGTGCCAGCAGCTTACGGCTAGCGGGGGCCGGCGGGGAGCTGTTTTTT.

This clonotype has at least ten counts. V is TRBV20-1 and J is TRBJ2-1, with D unclear. CDR1 and CDR2 from the germline V gene are DFQATT and SNEGSKA (reference sequence). The CDR3 length is 8 residues. In DNA, the CDR3 is TGCAGGAATAATGAGCAGTTCTTC. Protein sequence: CRNNEQFF.

This clonotype was detected many times. The rearrangement joins TRBV10-1 to TRBJ2-1, with D tentatively TRBD2 (6 bases). Between the trimmed V and J ends, which lost 7 bases and 6 bases, there was a span of 10 bases. This CDR3 region has 12 residues. Germline loops: CDR1 WNHNN, CDR2 SYGVQD (reference sequence). The CDR3 DNA is TGCGCCAGCAAGGGAGGCCCCAATGAGCAGTTCTTC. Protein: CASKGGPNEQFF.

Worth noting for this clonotype: This may be a read error, as it is one base from a much larger clone. This sequence joins TRBV19 and TRBJ1-2; D gene unclear. Germline CDR1 reads LNHDA; CDR2 reads SQIVND (reference sequence). Trimming left V 0 bases short and J 9 bases short, with 17 bases between. The CDR3 consists of 15 residues. CDR3: CASSIEGRGFSCYTF. The DNA for the CDR3 is TGTGCCAGTAGTATAGAGGGCAGAGGCTTCTCTTGCTACACCTTC.

This clonotype was detected ten times or more. The rearrangement links TRBV24-1 to TRBJ1-1; TRBD1 might be the D (6 bases). There are 13 residues in the CDR3. The germline gives CDR1 KGHDR, CDR2 SFDVKD. V was trimmed by 7 bases and J by 3 bases, leaving 11 bases between them. The CDR3 sequence: CATREDSYTEAFF. Here the CDR3 DNA reads TGTGCCACCAGGGAGGACAGTTACACTGAAGCTTTCTTT.

With respect to this clonotype: A far larger clone is off by one base, so a read error is likely. No conserved phenylalanine or tryptophan is present at the end of the CDR3, so a read error is the likely explanation. The chain has TRBV5-5 and TRBJ2-1; the match to TRBD2 covers 12 bases. Per the germline V gene, CDR1 is SGHKS and CDR2 is YYEKEE (reference sequence). The J segment lost 3 bases and the V segment lost 2 bases, leaving 3 bases of the junction unmatched. This CDR3 comprises 16 residues. CDR3 residues: CASSLALAGGYNEQFL. CDR3 coding DNA: TGTGCCAGCAGCTTAGCACTAGCGGGGGGCTACAATGAGCAGTTCCTC.

With respect to this clonotype: A read error may be the cause here, since a much bigger clone is one base away. This chain links TRBV7-9 with TRBJ1-5, with D perhaps matching TRBD1 (6 bases). The CDR3 runs 13 residues. CDR1 and CDR2 (germline): SEHNR, FQNEAQ (reference sequence). CDR3 amino acids: CAGSLGQGQPQHF. The CDR3 nucleotides are TGTGCCGGCAGCTTAGGCCAGGGGCAGCCCCAGCATTTT.

There are many counts of this clonotype. V usage is TRBV4-1 and J usage is TRBJ2-7; 8 bases map to TRBD2. V trimming: 0 bases; J trimming: 6 bases; junction bases outside the gene matches: 10. Germline CDR1 is MGHRA and CDR2 is YSYEKL. The length of the CDR3 is 16 residues. CDR3 nucleotide sequence: TGCGCCAGCAGCCAAGAGTGGCGGGGGGCCGTCCGCGAGCAGTACTTC. It encodes CASSQEWRGAVREQYF.

This clonotype has more than one count but fewer than ten. It is likely a read error: a sequence one base away is far more abundant. J is TRBJ1-1 and V is TRBV6-5, with D unresolved. Germline-derived CDR1 and CDR2 are MNHEY and SVGAGI. The CDR3 length is 12 residues. Trimming took 7 bases from V and 6 from J, leaving 12 bases between them. CDR3 region: CASTEGGSEAFF. CDR3 bases: TGTGCCAGCACCGAAGGAGGATCTGAAGCTTTCTTT.

Only a few counts were recorded for this clonotype. The rearrangement joins TRBV28 to TRBJ2-7, with 8 bases identical to TRBD1. Germline trimming cut 5 bases from V and 3 bases from J; bases unmatched to any gene: 9. This CDR3 contains 15 residues. The V gene's germline CDR1 is MDHEN and CDR2 SYDVKM. CDR3 protein: CASSAEDRDHYEQYF. CDR3 DNA sequence: TGTGCCAGCAGTGCCGAGGACAGGGACCACTACGAGCAGTACTTC.